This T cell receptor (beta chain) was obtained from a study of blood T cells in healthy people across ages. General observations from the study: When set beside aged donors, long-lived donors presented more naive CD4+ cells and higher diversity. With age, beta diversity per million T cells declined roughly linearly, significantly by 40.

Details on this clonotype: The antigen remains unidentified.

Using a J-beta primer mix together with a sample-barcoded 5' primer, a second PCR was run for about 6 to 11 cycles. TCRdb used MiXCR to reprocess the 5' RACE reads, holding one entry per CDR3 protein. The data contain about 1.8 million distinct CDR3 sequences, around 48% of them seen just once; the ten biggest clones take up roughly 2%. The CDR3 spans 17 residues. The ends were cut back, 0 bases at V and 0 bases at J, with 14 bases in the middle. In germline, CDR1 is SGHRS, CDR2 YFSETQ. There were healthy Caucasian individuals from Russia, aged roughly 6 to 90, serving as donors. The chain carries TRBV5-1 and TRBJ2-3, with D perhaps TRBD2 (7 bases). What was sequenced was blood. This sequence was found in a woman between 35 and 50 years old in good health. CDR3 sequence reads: CASSLALAGASTDTQYF. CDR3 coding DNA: TGCGCCAGCAGCTTGGCCTTGGCGGGGGCTAGCACAGATACGCAGTATTTT.